The rows below give T cell receptor beta chains drawn from one sample of a study of regulatory T cells in long-lasting Graves disease. TCRdb called the multiplex PCR reads again in MiXCR, with one record for every CDR3 protein. This sample has about 290,000 distinct CDR3 sequences, with roughly a fifth found just once. Specimen: peripheral blood mononuclear cells (PBMCs), collected when the disease was refractory, from a patient treated with antithyroid drugs. These receptors were obtained from a female donor with Graves disease. Both conserved end residues are part of each CDR3. A D gene is named only where the DNA matches it firmly. Part of the rows lack a size; the others show once, few, many or a class for expanded clones.

>TRBD2|TRBJ2-2|few|TRBV28
TGTGCAGCGGGGGGCTCGAACACCGGGGAGCTGTTTTTT
CAAGGSNTGELFF
>.|TRBJ1-1|.|TRBV5-1
TGCGCCAGCAGCCCCCAAACGGGGGGTGGGACTGAAGCTTTCTTT
CASSPQTGGGTEAFF
>.|TRBJ1-6|many|TRBV28
TGTGCCAGCAGTCCCGCCGATAATTCACCCCTCCACTTT
CASSPADNSPLHF
>.|TRBJ1-1|few|TRBV4-3
TGCGCCAGCAGCCAACGAGGATACACTGAAGCTTTCTTT
CASSQRGYTEAFF
>TRBD1|TRBJ1-2|.|TRBV30
TGTGCCTGGATACAAACAGGGGTCTATGGCTACACCTTC
CAWIQTGVYGYTF
>TRBD1|TRBJ2-7|.|TRBV6-1
TGTGCCAGCGGGACAGGATTTAGCTACGAGCAGTACTTC
CASGTGFSYEQYF
>.|TRBJ1-2|few|TRBV30
TGTGCCTGGAGTGTCCGCCAGGGGTACTATGGCTACACCTTC
CAWSVRQGYYGYTF
>.|TRBJ1-5|.|TRBV29-1
TGCAGCGTTGCATTAGACAGCAATCAGCCCCAGCATTTT
CSVALDSNQPQHF
>.|TRBJ1-2|.|TRBV25-1
TGTGCCAGCTTTAACGAAACATCCTGGCAATACACCTTC
CASFNETSWQYTF
>TRBD1|TRBJ2-4|.|TRBV6-5
TGTGCCAGCAGTTACTCTGGTCAGGGGGCTGACATTCAGTACTTC
CASSYSGQGADIQYF
>TRBD2|TRBJ2-2|many|TRBV24-1
TGTGCCAATTGGACTAGCGGGAGTCTCGGGGGGACCGGGGAGCTGTTTTTT
CANWTSGSLGGTGELFF
>TRBD1|TRBJ1-2|many|TRBV3-1
TGTGCCAGCAGCCACCCGACAGGGAACTATGGCTACACCTTC
CASSHPTGNYGYTF
>TRBD1|TRBJ2-1|.|TRBV15
TGTGCCACCGCTGGGACAGCTTCCTACAATGAGCAGTTCTTC
CATAGTASYNEQFF
>.|TRBJ2-7|many|TRBV20-1
TGCAGTGTCTCGCCTCAGGGTCCAGCCTACGAGCAGTACTTC
CSVSPQGPAYEQYF
>TRBD2|TRBJ2-1|few|TRBV19
TGTGCCAGTAGTAAAGTAGCGGGGAACCCCTACAATGAGCAGTTCTTC
CASSKVAGNPYNEQFF
>.|TRBJ1-4|.|TRBV7-2
TGTGCCAGCAGCTTACTCCCCCGGGGCTATGAAAAACTGTTTTTT
CASSLLPRGYEKLFF
>TRBD2|TRBJ2-1|.|TRBV7-9
TGTGCCAGCGACGGGACTAGCGTATACAATGAGCAGTTCTTC
CASDGTSVYNEQFF
>TRBD1|TRBJ1-1|few|TRBV6-1
TGTGCCAGCCGGAGCCGACAGGGATGGAACACTGAAGCTTTCTTT
CASRSRQGWNTEAFF
>.|TRBJ1-6|.|TRBV30
TGTGCCTGGAGTGCCCACTATAATTCACCCCTCCACTTT
CAWSAHYNSPLHF
>TRBD1|TRBJ2-5|many|TRBV29-1
TGCAGCGTCCTCGGACAGGGACTGGAGACCCAGTACTTC
CSVLGQGLETQYF
>.|TRBJ1-1|few|TRBV29-1
TGCAGCGTTGAAGATGGGCAGAACACTGAAGCTTTCTTT
CSVEDGQNTEAFF
>TRBD1|TRBJ2-3|few|TRBV18
TGTGCCAGCTCACGGGAGACAGGGGGCGCGAGGGATACGCAGTATTTT
CASSRETGGARDTQYF
>TRBD1|TRBJ1-5|.|TRBV6-1
TGTGCCAGCAGTCTCTTCCCGAGGGGGCGGTTGGATCAGCCCCAGCATTTT
CASSLFPRGRLDQPQHF
>.|TRBJ2-7|.|TRBV20-1
TGCAGTTTTTGGGCAGCCAGAACCTACGAGCAGTACTTC
CSFWAARTYEQYF
>.|TRBJ2-5|.|TRBV7-8
TGTGCCAGCACCTACTCGCAAGAGACCCAGTACTTC
CASTYSQETQYF
>TRBD2|TRBJ2-5|few|TRBV13
TGTGCCAGCAGCTTATCTTCAGTAGCGGGCCAAGAGACCCAGTACTTC
CASSLSSVAGQETQYF
>.|TRBJ2-5|many|TRBV20-1
TGCAGTGCTAGTATACTAGCAGAGACCCAGTACTTC
CSASILAETQYF
>.|TRBJ1-5|few|TRBV30
TGTGCCTGGTCGACAGTCTATAGCAATCAGCCCCAGCATTTT
CAWSTVYSNQPQHF
>.|TRBJ2-2|few|TRBV7-2
TGTGCCAGCAGCTTACCGGACGCCGGGGAGCTGTTTTTT
CASSLPDAGELFF
>.|TRBJ2-5|.|TRBV5-6
TGTGCCAGCAGCTTGGTACTCCGAGAGACCCAGTACTTC
CASSLVLRETQYF
>TRBD1|TRBJ1-1|.|TRBV10-3
TGTGCCATCAGTGGGGGACAGACCACTAAAGCTTTCTTT
CAISGGQTTKAFF
>.|TRBJ1-1|.|TRBV6-5
TGTGCCAGCAGTTACTCGAGGGGTCTTGGGAACACTGAAGCTTTCTTT
CASSYSRGLGNTEAFF
>TRBD2|TRBJ2-5|many|TRBV3-1
TGTGCCAGCAGCCCGACTAGCGGGCAAGAGACCCAGTACTTC
CASSPTSGQETQYF
>.|TRBJ2-7|few|TRBV15
TGTGCCACCAGCAGGGGTTCAGTGCCCGGGAACTCCTACGAGCAGTACTTC
CATSRGSVPGNSYEQYF
>TRBD1|TRBJ2-7|many|TRBV7-2
TGTGCCAGCAGCTTAGCAGGGACAGGGTCCTACGAGCAGTACTTC
CASSLAGTGSYEQYF
>.|TRBJ2-7|few|TRBV27
TGTGCCAGCAGTTTAAAGTCAGACCTCTCCTACGAGCAGTACTTC
CASSLKSDLSYEQYF
>TRBD2|TRBJ2-7|many|TRBV7-2
TGTGCCAGCTCCCAAGGGGCGGGAGGCCACTACGAGCAGTACTTC
CASSQGAGGHYEQYF
>TRBD2|TRBJ2-7|.|TRBV29-1
TGCAGCGTTGTGGGCTCAGGACTAGCGGCCTACGAGCAGTACTTC
CSVVGSGLAAYEQYF
>TRBD2|TRBJ2-4|few|TRBV28
TGTGCCAGCAGTCGGGCCGGGACTAGCGGGCCTCTAGCCAAAAACATTCAGTACTTC
CASSRAGTSGPLAKNIQYF
>TRBD1|TRBJ2-7|.|TRBV7-9
TGTGCCAGCAGCTTAGTCCCGGGACAGGGGGTTTACGAGCAGTACTTC
CASSLVPGQGVYEQYF
>TRBD2|TRBJ2-2|many|TRBV10-3
TGTGCCATCGCGGGAGGGGGGAGCAACACCGGGGAGCTGTTTTTT
CAIAGGGSNTGELFF
>.|TRBJ2-6|few|TRBV6-1
TGTGCCAGCAGCTCCCCATTGGGGGCCAACGTCCTGACTTTC
CASSSPLGANVLTF